This T cell receptor beta chain was sequenced during a study of blood T cells in healthy people across ages. Overall study findings and caveats: Underestimates were what the diversity estimates from one million T cells were considered to be.

A J-beta primer mix and a sample-barcoded 5' primer were used in a second PCR of about 6 to 12 cycles. A template-switch adaptor containing 12 random nucleotides labeled each cDNA molecule. Via MiXCR, TCRdb re-called the 5' RACE reads, giving one row per CDR3 protein. The sample has about 930,000 distinct CDR3 sequences, around 29% seen once. The sample holds many counts of this clonotype. The target antigen is unknown. This CDR3 contains 14 residues. Germline CDR1 is ENHRY and CDR2 is SYGVKD. The germline V and J ends were trimmed by 6 bases and 0 bases, with 12 bases remaining between them. The data also belong to a second study, concerning T cells of mothers and their children. This second report adds: Related mother and child pairs showed slightly greater overlap (not significant) than unrelated pairs did. The data showed no persistent microchimeric T cell clones.

The specimen sequenced was blood. The sequence derives from a woman between 40 and 50 years old in good health. The rearrangement uses TRBV10-3 and TRBJ2-7; perhaps TRBD2 as D (5 bases). The CDR3 DNA is TGTGCCATCAGCGGATTGGGGAGCTCCTACGAGCAGTACTTC. Its translation: CAISGLGSSYEQYF.